This record concerns one T cell receptor (beta chain) sequence. Looked up from germline, CDR1 is MNHEY and CDR2 is SVGAGI. Trimming removed 6 bases at V and 4 bases at J, with 16 bases between. The CDR3 consists of 14 residues. This sample is drawn from a study of blood T cell repertoires in COVID-19. Whole-study context: Samples representing acute and convalescent COVID-19 were sourced from the United States, Italy and Spain. T cells, B-cell-depleted T cells, or PBMCs supplied cDNA or gDNA.

Sequenced by immunoSEQ multiplex PCR; TCRdb stores in-frame clones only, minus some. This sample has 80,000 to 100,000 clones; roughly 80% occur once, and the top ten carry approximately 15%. The chain joins TRBV6-5 to TRBJ2-7; tentatively, D is TRBD1 (6 bases). The sequence was obtained from a woman of 80 years or more with active or convalescent COVID-19. Sample: peripheral blood. Here the CDR3 reads CASRDRQVPYEQYF. For the CDR3, the DNA is TGTGCCAGCAGAGACCGACAGGTACCGTACGAGCAGTACTTC.